These 8 T cell receptor beta chains share one sample of origin, sequenced in a study of OX40 agonist ivuxolimab in advanced cancers. Only in-frame clones appear in the TCRdb table, and some are missing; sequencing was by immunoSEQ multiplex PCR. There are approximately 81,000 clones in the sample; 85% to 90% occur only once, and over 0.9% lies in the top ten. This sample comprised CD4+ or CD8+ T cells sorted from blood, obtained in a trial of the OX40 agonist ivuxolimab. The receptors originated from an adult with an advanced solid tumor such as melanoma, head and neck, liver or kidney cancer.

The J gene is TRBJ2-5, the V gene TRBV5-1; tentatively, D is TRBD1 or TRBD2 (5 bases each). V gave up 4 bases and J gave up 2 bases, with 12 bases separating them. The CDR3 spans 14 residues. Germline loops: CDR1 SGHRS, CDR2 YFSETQ. The CDR3 sequence: CASSLGRTQETQYF. The CDR3 DNA reads TGCGCCAGCAGCCTGGGACGGACTCAAGAGACCCAGTACTTC.

This chain links TRBV7-9 with TRBJ1-1, with D unresolved. V lost 3 bases and J lost 2, with 10 bases in between. The CDR3 runs to 14 residues. Germline CDR1 SEHNR, CDR2 FQNEAQ (reference sequence). CDR3: CASSFPGFNTEAFF. In nucleotides, the CDR3 is TGTGCCAGCAGCTTTCCGGGATTTAACACTGAAGCTTTCTTT.

The rearrangement joins TRBV9 to TRBJ2-1, with unresolved D. The CDR3 totals 13 residues. V was cut by 0 bases and J by 3 bases, with 4 bases left in between. CDR1 is SGDLS and CDR2 is YYNGEE in the germline V gene. The CDR3 loop is CASSVGSYNEQFF. For the CDR3, the DNA is TGTGCCAGCAGCGTAGGCAGCTACAATGAGCAGTTCTTC.

J is TRBJ2-3 and V is TRBV23-1; maybe TRBD1 (6 bases). TRBV23-1 is placed among ORFs of uncertain function. This CDR3 comprises 11 residues. Trimming left V 3 bases short and J 11 bases short, with 9 bases between. The CDR3 sequence is CASSHSGQQYF. The CDR3 nucleotides read TGCGCCAGCAGTCATTCGGGACAGCAGTATTTT.

The chain couples TRBV7-3 to TRBJ2-1; maybe TRBD2 (5 bases). CDR1 is SGHTA, CDR2 FQGTGA, per germline. Trimming removed 5 bases at V and 8 bases at J, with 16 bases between. The CDR3 sequence is 14 residues long. As DNA, the CDR3 is TGTGCCAGCAGCGCCAGCGGCCACAAGGATGAGCAGTTCTTC. Residues: CASSASGHKDEQFF.

This clone was detected ten times or more. The V call is TRBV6-1, the J call TRBJ2-7, with a weak D call TRBD2 (6 bases). CDR1 and CDR2 (germline): MNHNS, SASEGT. The ends were cut back, 2 bases at V and 3 bases at J, with 26 bases in the middle. The CDR3 has 19 amino acids. CDR3 sequence reads: CASSERVGLLGGGYYEQYF. For the CDR3, the DNA is TGTGCCAGCAGTGAAAGGGTTGGGTTACTCGGTGGAGGGTACTACGAGCAGTACTTC.

This rearrangement joins TRBV6-6 to TRBJ1-1; D is ambiguous. Germline CDR1 and CDR2: MNHNY and SVGAGI (reference sequence). Trimming took 0 bases from V and 3 from J, leaving 5 bases between them. The length of the CDR3 is 13 residues. The DNA for the CDR3 is TGTGCCAGCAGTTACTCCAGACACACTGAAGCTTTCTTT. As protein: CASSYSRHTEAFF.

The chain carries TRBV4-1 and TRBJ1-2; D not certain. Trimming took 0 bases from V and 4 from J, leaving 9 bases between them. The germline CDR1 and CDR2 sequences are MGHRA and YSYEKL. The CDR3 covers 14 residues. As DNA, the CDR3 is TGCGCCAGCAGCCAAGATCTAGGGCTCTATGGCTACACCTTC. It codes for CASSQDLGLYGYTF.